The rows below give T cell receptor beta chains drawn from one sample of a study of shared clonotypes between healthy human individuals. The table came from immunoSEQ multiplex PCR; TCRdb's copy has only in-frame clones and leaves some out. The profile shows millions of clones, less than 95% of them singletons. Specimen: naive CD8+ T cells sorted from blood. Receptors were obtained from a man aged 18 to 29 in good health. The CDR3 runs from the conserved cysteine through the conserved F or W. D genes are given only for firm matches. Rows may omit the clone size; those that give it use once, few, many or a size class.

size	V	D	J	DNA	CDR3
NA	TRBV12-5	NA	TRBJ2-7	TGTGCTAGTGGTTTGGCCGTCTACGAGCAGTACTTC	CASGLAVYEQYF
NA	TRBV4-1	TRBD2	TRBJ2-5	TGCGCCAGCAGCCCTTCTGGACTAGCGGGAGAACAGTACCAAGAGACCCAGTACTTC	CASSPSGLAGEQYQETQYF
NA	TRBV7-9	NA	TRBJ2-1	TGTGCCAGCAGCTTAGTACAGGATCCCTACAATGAGCAGTTCTTC	CASSLVQDPYNEQFF
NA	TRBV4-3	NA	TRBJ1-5	TGCGCCAGCAGCCAAGACAGGGAACAGCCCCAGCATTTT	CASSQDREQPQHF
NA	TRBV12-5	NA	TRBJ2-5	TGTGCTAGTGGTTTGGGACCGGCTGAGACCCAGTACTTC	CASGLGPAETQYF
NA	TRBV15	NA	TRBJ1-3	TGTGCCACCAGCAGATCTCCCGCCCCCCCAGGGATCTCTGGAAACACCATATATTTT	CATSRSPAPPGISGNTIYF
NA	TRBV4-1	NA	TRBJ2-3	TGCGCCAGCAGCCATACCCAGGGGGGAACAGATACGCAGTATTTT	CASSHTQGGTDTQYF
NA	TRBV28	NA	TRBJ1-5	TGTGCCAGCAGCCCGAGACGGGGTGGCAATCAGCCCCAGCATTTT	CASSPRRGGNQPQHF
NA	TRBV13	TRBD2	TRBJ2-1	TGTGCCAGCAGCTTAGCACTAGCGGGAGTCAATGAGCAGTTCTTC	CASSLALAGVNEQFF
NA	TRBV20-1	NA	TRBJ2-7	TGCAGTGCTTCGACAGGCTACGAGCAGTACTTC	CSASTGYEQYF
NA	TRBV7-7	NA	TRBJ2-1	TGTGCTAGCAGCCCGGGGGGCCTTAATGAGCAGTTCTTC	CASSPGGLNEQFF
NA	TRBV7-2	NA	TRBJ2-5	TGTGCCAGCAGCTTCACCGGGACCCCTGAAGAGACCCAGTACTTC	CASSFTGTPEETQYF
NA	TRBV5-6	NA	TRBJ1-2	TGTGCCAGCCTTTCCCGGGGGGGCCTGGACTATGGCTACACCTTC	CASLSRGGLDYGYTF
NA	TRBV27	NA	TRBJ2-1	TGTGCCAGCAGTTATTCAGGGACCTACAATGAGCAGTTCTTC	CASSYSGTYNEQFF
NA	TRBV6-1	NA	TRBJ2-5	TGTGCCAGCAGTCGAGCCCTCTCGGTGGCCCAGTACTTC	CASSRALSVAQYF
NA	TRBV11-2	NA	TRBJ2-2	TGTGCCAGCAGCTTAGGAGCGGGTAGGGAGCTGTTTTTT	CASSLGAGRELFF
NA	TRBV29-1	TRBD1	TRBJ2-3	TGCAGCGTTGAAGGGACAGGGGGCATCGATACGCAGTATTTT	CSVEGTGGIDTQYF
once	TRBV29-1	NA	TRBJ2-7	TGCATGACTTTAGTCAGGCCCGAGCAGTACTTC	CMTLVRPEQYF
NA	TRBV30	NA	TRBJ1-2	TGTGCCTGGACCCTCGGCCATTGGGATGGCTACACCTTC	CAWTLGHWDGYTF
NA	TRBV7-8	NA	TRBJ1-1	TGTGCCAGCAGCTTATCCGGGGGCACTGAAGCTTTCTTT	CASSLSGGTEAFF
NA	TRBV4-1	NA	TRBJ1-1	TGCGCCAGCAGCCACCCCCCCGACGGGGGAAGATACATGAACACTGAAGCTTTCTTT	CASSHPPDGGRYMNTEAFF
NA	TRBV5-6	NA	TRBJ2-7	TGTGCCAGCATGCAGGCAGTCGCGCGGGAGCAGTACTTC	CASMQAVAREQYF